The T cell receptor beta chain under discussion was sequenced for a study of early T cells in non-severe SARS-CoV-2 infection. Looking at the study overall: Investigators sequenced bulk RNA drawn from unsorted whole blood, and chains remained unpaired. The study's findings and limits: Matching results from VDJdb favored anti-spike CD8 responses, leaving private and CD4 specificities undetected.

The protocol attached unique molecular identifiers to individual cDNA molecules. One entry per CDR3 protein, called by TCRdb with MiXCR from the 5' RACE reads. The profile shows 25,000 to 30,000 distinct CDR3 sequences, over 8.5% of them singletons. Looked up from germline, CDR1 is SGHVS and CDR2 is FNYEAQ. The CDR3 covers 14 residues. Trimming cost V 1 base and J 8 bases; bases outside gene matches: 0. There are a few counts of this clonotype. What it binds is unknown. The source is an adult who was a healthcare worker with PCR-confirmed SARS-CoV-2 infection or an uninfected control (not recorded which). This rearrangement joins TRBV7-6 to TRBJ1-6, with 9 bases aligning to TRBD1. The material sequenced was whole blood. CDR3 bases: TGTGCCAGCAGCTTAGGGGACAGGGATTCACCCCTCCACTTT. It encodes CASSLGDRDSPLHF.